The rows below give T cell receptor beta chains drawn from one sample of a study of early T cells in non-severe SARS-CoV-2 infection. From the 5' RACE reads, TCRdb called clonotypes with MiXCR, one entry per CDR3 protein. The sample yields roughly 100,000 distinct CDR3 sequences, less than 15% seen once. The sequencing sample was made of whole blood. These receptors were obtained from an adult who was a healthcare worker with PCR-confirmed SARS-CoV-2 infection or an uninfected control (not recorded which). Each CDR3 is given with its conserved first and last residue. D genes are given only for firm matches. Some rows have no size entry. The others give once, few or many, or a class for an expanded clone.

d_call	v_call	cdr3_length	clone_size	j_call	cdr3_aa	cdr3_nt
TRBD2	TRBV2	16	once	TRBJ2-7	CASSDSIAGVLYEQYF	TGTGCCAGCAGTGACAGTATAGCGGGAGTCTTATACGAGCAGTACTTC
TRBD2	TRBV7-3	16	many	TRBJ2-1	CASSLYPGLAYNEQFF	TGTGCCAGCAGCTTATATCCAGGACTAGCCTACAATGAGCAGTTCTTC
TRBD1	TRBV6-6	15	many	TRBJ2-7	CAGELPGQRFYEQYF	TGTGCCGGAGAGCTACCGGGACAGAGATTCTACGAGCAGTACTTC
TRBD1	TRBV27	15	NA	TRBJ2-7	CASSMGTGEAYEQYF	TGTGCCAGCAGTATGGGGACAGGGGAGGCCTACGAGCAGTACTTC
NA	TRBV7-2	14	few	TRBJ2-3	CASSFSPGSPQEYF	TGTGCCAGCAGCTTCTCCCCCGGTTCCCCTCAGGAGTATTTT
NA	TRBV20-1	15	NA	TRBJ2-1	CSALSGTSSYNEHFF	TGCAGTGCTTTAAGCGGCACCAGCTCCTACAATGAGCATTTCTTC
NA	TRBV3-2	16	NA	TRBJ2-7	CASSQDSASGSYEQYF	TGTGCCAGCAGCCAAGATTCGGCTAGCGGTTCCTACGAGCAGTACTTC
NA	TRBV5-5	12	many	TRBJ1-1	CASSLDLTPAFF	TGTGCCAGCAGCTTGGACTTGACGCCAGCTTTCTTT
NA	TRBV7-9	15	NA	TRBJ2-3	CASSRGASGTDTQYF	TGTGCCAGCAGCCGAGGGGCTAGCGGCACAGATACGCAGTATTTT
NA	TRBV28	16	few	TRBJ1-5	CASSPPVRDTYQPQHF	TGTGCCAGCAGCCCCCCTGTACGGGACACCTATCAGCCCCAGCATTTT
NA	TRBV9	12	NA	TRBJ1-1	CASSVGNMEAFF	TGTGCCAGCAGCGTGGGTAACATGGAAGCTTTCTTT
NA	TRBV5-5	14	many	TRBJ2-7	CASSPVAGHYEQYF	TGTGCCAGCAGCCCTGTGGCGGGGCACTACGAGCAGTACTTC
NA	TRBV12-3/TRBV12-4	18	NA	TRBJ2-5	CASSPRLRGANLQETQYF	TGTGCCAGCAGTCCCCGTCTACGAGGGGCTAATCTCCAAGAGACCCAGTACTTC